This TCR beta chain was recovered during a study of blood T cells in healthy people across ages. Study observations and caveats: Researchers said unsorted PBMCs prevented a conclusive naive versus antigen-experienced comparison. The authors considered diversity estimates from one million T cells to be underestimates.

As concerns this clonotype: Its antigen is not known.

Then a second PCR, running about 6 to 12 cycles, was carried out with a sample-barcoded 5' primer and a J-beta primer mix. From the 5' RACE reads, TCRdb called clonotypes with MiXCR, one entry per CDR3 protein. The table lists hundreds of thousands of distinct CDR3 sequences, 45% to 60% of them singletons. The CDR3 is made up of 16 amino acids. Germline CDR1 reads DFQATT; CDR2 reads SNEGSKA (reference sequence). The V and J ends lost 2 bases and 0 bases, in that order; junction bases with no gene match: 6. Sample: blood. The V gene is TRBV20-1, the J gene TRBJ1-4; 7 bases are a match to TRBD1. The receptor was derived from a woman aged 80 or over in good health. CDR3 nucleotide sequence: TGCAGTGCTAGACCGGGACAGCTGGCAACTAATGAAAAACTGTTTTTT. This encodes CSARPGQLATNEKLFF.